One sample yielded the 23 T cell receptor beta chains listed below, sequenced in a study of beta chain features in type 1 diabetes. Reverse transcribing all isolated RNA meant expressed TCRB transcripts were sequenced. Clones were read by immunoSEQ multiplex PCR, and TCRdb kept only the in-frame ones, dropping some. The sample shows fewer than 650,000 clones, 15% to 18% of them seen only once. Sequencing was done on a sample of naive CD4+ T cells from blood. The source is a man between 18 and 29 years old in good health.

V is TRBV15 and J is TRBJ1-4; no reliable D call. The CDR3 totals 16 residues. Trimming cost V 2 bases and J 4 bases, with 14 bases left between them. Germline lookup yields CDR1 LNHNV and CDR2 YYDKDF (reference sequence). The CDR3: CATSRSSLGYNEKLFF. As DNA, the CDR3 is TGTGCCACCAGCAGATCTTCCCTGGGTTATAATGAAAAACTGTTTTTT.

The chain carries TRBV6-5 and TRBJ1-3; no clear D gene. This CDR3 contains 16 residues. Germline CDR1 is MNHEY and CDR2 is SVGAGI. Trimming pared 0 bases from V and 0 bases from J, leaving 9 bases between. CDR3 residues: CASSYSRRLSGNTIYF. CDR3 in DNA: TGTGCCAGCAGTTACTCCCGCAGGCTCTCTGGAAACACCATATATTTT.

This clone showed up just a few times. This chain connects TRBV25-1 to TRBJ2-1; unclear D gene. Germline V gene data show CDR1 as MGHDK and CDR2 as SYGVNS. The CDR3 totals 14 residues. V was trimmed by 5 bases and J by 6 bases, leaving 14 bases between them. The CDR3 loop is CASSLRPDRNEQFF. For the CDR3, the DNA is TGTGCCAGCAGTCTGAGGCCCGATCGCAATGAGCAGTTCTTC.

This sequence joins TRBV28 and TRBJ2-5, with a weak D call TRBD1 (7 bases). Trimming left V 5 bases short and J 4 bases short, with 17 bases between. The length of the CDR3 is 15 residues. Germline V gene lookup returns CDR1 MDHEN and CDR2 SYDVKM. The CDR3 bases are TGTGCCAGCAGTCCTTACAGGGGAGGAGGAGAGACCCAGTACTTC. Protein: CASSPYRGGGETQYF. Together with reference TRBV28 and TRBJ2-5, the CDR3 gives the full variable domain: DVKVTQSSRYLVKRTGEKVFLECVQDMDHENMFWYRQDPGLGLRLIYFSYDVKMKEKGDIPEGYSVSREKKERFSLILESASTNQTSMYLCASSPYRGGGETQYFGPGTRLLVL.

The chain carries TRBV18 and TRBJ1-1; TRBD1 aligns across 7 bases. Per the germline V gene, CDR1 is KGHSH and CDR2 is LQKENI. V trimming: 1 base; J trimming: 1 base; junction bases outside the gene matches: 6. The CDR3 extends over 16 amino acids. The chain's CDR3 is CASSPQTGVGNTEAFF. The CDR3 coding sequence is TGTGCCAGCTCACCACAAACAGGGGTGGGGAACACTGAAGCTTTCTTT.

This clone was seen only a few times. The chain uses TRBV7-2 and TRBJ2-1; TRBD2 agrees at 11 bases. The CDR3 length is 18 residues. V lost 1 base to trimming and J lost 1 base; unmatched junction nucleotides: 6. From germline, CDR1 is SGHTA and CDR2 FQGNSA. In DNA, the CDR3 is TGTGCCAGCAGCTTAGTCAGACTAGCGGGACCTTCCTACAATGAGCAGTTCTTC. This translates into CASSLVRLAGPSYNEQFF.

This clone has a handful of counts. The genes are TRBV5-1 and TRBJ1-1; D is ambiguous. This CDR3 spans 15 amino acids. V lost 4 bases and J 0 bases, leaving 13 bases between the germline ends. In germline, CDR1 is SGHRS, CDR2 YFSETQ. This CDR3 is CASSGSANMNTEAFF. The CDR3 DNA reads as TGCGCCAGCAGCGGGTCCGCCAACATGAACACTGAAGCTTTCTTT.

This clone showed up just a few times. The chain employs TRBV28 and TRBJ2-7; possible D gene TRBD1, 6 bases. V was pared by 4 bases and J by 3 bases, with 13 bases between. There are 14 residues in the CDR3. The V gene's germline CDR1 is MDHEN and CDR2 SYDVKM. The CDR3 spells CASSSPGRGYEQYF. DNA for the CDR3: TGTGCCAGCAGTTCACCGGGCAGGGGCTACGAGCAGTACTTC.

In this sample, this clone turned up a few times. The V call is TRBV5-4, the J call TRBJ1-2, with D possibly being TRBD1 (6 bases). V lost 4 bases to trimming and J lost 4 bases, with 20 bases between them. Per the germline V gene, CDR1 is SGHNT and CDR2 is YYREEE (reference sequence). CDR3 size: 16 residues. The CDR3 region has the DNA TGTGCCAGCAGCGCCCCTGGGGGGGGCGCAGGCTATGGCTACACCTTC. This sequence encodes CASSAPGGGAGYGYTF.

V is TRBV19 and J is TRBJ1-5; tentative D call: TRBD1 (5 bases). This CDR3 region has 14 residues. Trimming took 7 bases from V and 7 from J, leaving 17 bases between them. In germline, CDR1 is LNHDA, CDR2 SQIVND (reference sequence). CDR3 sequence (DNA): TGTGCCAGTACACCAGCCTCTCGGGGCCAGCCCCAGCATTTT. Encoded protein: CASTPASRGQPQHF.

V and J are TRBV18 and TRBJ1-5; 7 nucleotides match TRBD1. V shed 4 bases, J shed 0 bases, and the junction held 6 bases outside the gene matches. There are 16 residues in the CDR3. The germline gives CDR1 KGHSH, CDR2 LQKENI. CDR3 sequence (DNA): TGTGCCAGCTCACTGGGGACAGCATATAGCAATCAGCCCCAGCATTTT. It translates to CASSLGTAYSNQPQHF.

J is TRBJ1-2 and V is TRBV19, with D unresolved. V gave up 7 bases and J gave up 1 base, with 13 bases separating them. Germline CDR1 LNHDA, CDR2 SQIVND (reference sequence). This CDR3 has 14 amino acids. The DNA for the CDR3 is TGTGCCAGTACCAGGTCCACGGGTAACTATGGCTACACCTTC. Translated: CASTRSTGNYGYTF.

The gene calls are TRBV11-2 and TRBJ1-1; TRBD1 aligns across 9 bases. CDR3 size: 16 residues. J was trimmed by 1 base and V by 4 bases; bases with no gene match: 7. The germline CDR1 and CDR2 sequences are SGHAT and FQNNGV. CDR3 amino acids: CASSSYRGRGNTEAFF. CDR3 nucleotide sequence: TGTGCCAGCAGCTCATACAGGGGGCGAGGGAACACTGAAGCTTTCTTT. Full variable domain (outside the CDR3, taken from reference TRBV11-2 and TRBJ1-1): EAGVAQSPRYKIIEKRQSVAFWCNPISGHATLYWYQQILGQGPKLLIQFQNNGVVDDSQLPKDRFSAERLKGVDSTLKIQPAKLEDSAVYLCASSSYRGRGNTEAFFGQGTRLTVV.

This clone appeared a few times. This chain uses TRBV9 with TRBJ1-2; D is perhaps TRBD1 (6 bases). The CDR3 runs 14 residues. CDR1 and CDR2 from the germline V gene are SGDLS and YYNGEE. V dropped 4 bases and J dropped 5 bases, with 15 bases sitting between them. CDR3 sequence: CASSQADRGYGYTF. The CDR3 bases are TGTGCCAGCAGCCAAGCGGACAGAGGGTATGGCTACACCTTC.

Concerning this clone itself: This specimen includes other DNA sequences encoding the same CDR3. The chain joins TRBV9 to TRBJ1-1; D is possibly TRBD1 (6 bases). This CDR3 comprises 15 residues. Looked up from germline, CDR1 is SGDLS and CDR2 is YYNGEE. V dropped 2 bases and J dropped 0 bases, with 11 bases sitting between them. CDR3 region: CASSVDRSLNTEAFF. The CDR3 DNA follows: TGTGCCAGCAGCGTGGACAGATCTCTGAACACTGAAGCTTTCTTT.

There are a few counts of this clone. J is TRBJ2-4 and V is TRBV28; D is undetermined. CDR1 is MDHEN, CDR2 SYDVKM, per germline. V gave up 6 bases and J gave up 3 bases, with 18 bases separating them. The CDR3 contains 16 residues. CDR3: CASSFGSDTLKNIQYF. In DNA, the CDR3 is TGTGCCAGCAGCTTCGGATCTGATACTCTCAAAAACATTCAGTACTTC.

The CDR3 sequence is CASSLARSNQPQHF. In nucleotides, the CDR3 is TGTGCCAGCAGCTTAGCGCGAAGTAATCAGCCCCAGCATTTT. V and J are TRBV7-9 and TRBJ1-5; D is unresolved. CDR3 size: 14 residues. V dropped 0 bases and J dropped 4 bases, with 7 bases sitting between them. Per the germline V gene, CDR1 is SEHNR and CDR2 is FQNEAQ (reference sequence).

The CDR3 DNA sequence: TGTGCCAGCAGTCCCTCGCCTCCAATGGGCTACGAGCAGTACTTC. This sequence encodes CASSPSPPMGYEQYF. The chain recombines TRBV28 with TRBJ2-7; D unclear. Trimming shortened V by 5 bases and J by 3 bases, and 17 bases separated the two germline ends. This CDR3 comprises 15 residues. Germline lookup yields CDR1 MDHEN and CDR2 SYDVKM.

This clone showed up just a few times. The chain employs TRBV5-1 and TRBJ2-1, with TRBD1 matching over 10 bases. Germline V gives CDR1 SGHRS, CDR2 YFSETQ. J was trimmed by 4 bases and V by 0 bases; bases with no gene match: 10. The CDR3 length is 18 residues. CDR3 DNA sequence: TGCGCCAGCAGCTTGGAAGTGACGGGACAGGGGTTTTACAATGAGCAGTTCTTC. Translation gives CASSLEVTGQGFYNEQFF.

In DNA form, the CDR3 reads TGTGCCAGCAGTCGCCTGGCGGGGGGGAGTTACAATGAGCAGTTCTTC. Translation: CASSRLAGGSYNEQFF. The V gene is TRBV27, the J gene TRBJ2-1; 9 bases are shared with TRBD2. The CDR3 is 16 amino acids. J lost 4 bases, V lost 5 bases, and 9 bases had no gene match. From germline, CDR1 is MNHEY and CDR2 SMNVEV (reference sequence).

This clone was found a few times. The genes are TRBV7-2 and TRBJ2-7, with TRBD1 matching 7 bases. V was pared by 2 bases and J by 4 bases, with 2 bases of the junction left unmatched. The CDR3 runs to 13 residues. Germline CDR1 reads SGHTA; CDR2 reads FQGNSA. The CDR3 protein is CASSLTTGYEQYF. CDR3 nucleotides: TGTGCCAGCAGCTTAACGACAGGGTACGAGCAGTACTTC.

The V and J genes are TRBV10-3 and TRBJ1-1; 7 bases map to TRBD1. After removal of 6 bases from V and 0 bases from J, the junction contained 4 bases not matched to a gene. The CDR3 spans 14 residues. Germline lookup yields CDR1 ENHRY and CDR2 SYGVKD. CDR3 nucleotide sequence: TGTGCCATCAGGTTGGGACAGATGAACACTGAAGCTTTCTTT. It specifies CAIRLGQMNTEAFF.

This clone appeared a few times. The chain recombines TRBV9 with TRBJ2-5; D not resolved. CDR3 length: 13 residues. Germline CDR1 SGDLS, CDR2 YYNGEE. Trimming left V 0 bases short and J 2 bases short, with 5 bases between. The CDR3 coding sequence is TGTGCCAGCAGCGTAGAACAGCAAGAGACCCAGTACTTC. Translation gives CASSVEQQETQYF.